What follows is one T cell receptor beta chain and its context. The germline CDR1 and CDR2 sequences are LNHDA and SQIVND (reference sequence). The CDR3 is 15 residues long. V was clipped by 5 bases and J by 7 bases; unmatched bases: 10. The sample originates from a study of blood T cell repertoires in COVID-19. Overall study: Researchers got acute and convalescent COVID-19 samples from the United States, Italy and Spain. PBMCs, B-cell-depleted T cells, or T cells provided the cDNA or gDNA that made up the material.

As originally analysed: By means of reference gene primer amplification, nucleated cell counts were estimated. Some clones are missing from TCRdb's copy, which holds only in-frame ones; the method was immunoSEQ multiplex PCR. V, J and clone size are those of that table, while D and trimming were read from the DNA. The data show around 100,000 clones, roughly 92% seen once. The specimen was peripheral blood. This sequence originates from a man between 50 and 59 years old with active COVID-19. The V and J genes are TRBV19 and TRBJ1-5; TRBD1 agrees at 8 bases. This CDR3 reads CASSVTNDRGQPQHF. The CDR3 region has the DNA TGTGCCAGTAGTGTAACAAATGACAGGGGACAGCCCCAGCATTTT.